This T cell receptor beta chain is from a study of blood T cell repertoires in COVID-19. Across the study: From the United States, Italy and Spain came samples of acute and convalescent COVID-19. Sample material is recorded as cDNA or gDNA derived from T cells, B-cell-depleted T cells, or PBMCs.

In Seattle, patients joined the study during active infection and were tracked longitudinally. In the authors' methods: The assay estimated nucleated cells by amplifying reference gene primers. Sequenced by immunoSEQ multiplex PCR; TCRdb stores in-frame clones only, minus some. V and J calls and clone size follow that table, whereas D and trimming were derived from the DNA. The table shows around 310,000 clones, with about 90% occurring only once. CDR1 and CDR2 (germline): SGHTA, FQGNSA. With 2 bases clipped from V and 0 bases from J, the junction kept 8 bases outside the gene matches. The CDR3 loop spans 18 amino acids.

The source is a woman between 40 and 55 years old with COVID-19, enrolled during active disease. The sequencing input was peripheral blood. The gene calls are TRBV7-2 and TRBJ2-7, with 12 bases aligning to TRBD2. Here the CDR3 reads CASSLSRTSGTYSYEQYF. For the CDR3, the DNA is TGTGCCAGCAGCTTATCCCGGACTAGCGGGACGTACTCCTACGAGCAGTACTTC.